This TCR beta chain was documented in a study of circulating and synovial CD4+ cells in juvenile arthritis. With regard to this clone: The antigen is not known.

Overall study findings and caveats: Vbeta family usage analysis did not detect the pathogenic-like versus bulk difference.

The method was immunoSEQ multiplex PCR; TCRdb's version includes in-frame clones alone and lacks a portion of them. The data contain 2,500 to 3,000 clones, 88% of them singletons. The CDR3 totals 15 residues. Material: HLA-DR+ CD4+ T cells from blood. The subset here: circulating pathogenic-like lymphocytes, sorted as HLA-DR+CD14-CD3+CD4+CD25low/- blood T cells. The clonotype comes from a human donor with juvenile idiopathic arthritis. The genes are TRBV1 and TRBJ2-7; the table names TRBD2, a call not compared with the DNA. TRBV1 has pseudogene status. This chain's CDR3 is CTSSQVGGETYEQYF. The CDR3 DNA is TGCACCAGCAGCCAAGTGGGAGGGGAAACCTACGAGCAGTACTTC.